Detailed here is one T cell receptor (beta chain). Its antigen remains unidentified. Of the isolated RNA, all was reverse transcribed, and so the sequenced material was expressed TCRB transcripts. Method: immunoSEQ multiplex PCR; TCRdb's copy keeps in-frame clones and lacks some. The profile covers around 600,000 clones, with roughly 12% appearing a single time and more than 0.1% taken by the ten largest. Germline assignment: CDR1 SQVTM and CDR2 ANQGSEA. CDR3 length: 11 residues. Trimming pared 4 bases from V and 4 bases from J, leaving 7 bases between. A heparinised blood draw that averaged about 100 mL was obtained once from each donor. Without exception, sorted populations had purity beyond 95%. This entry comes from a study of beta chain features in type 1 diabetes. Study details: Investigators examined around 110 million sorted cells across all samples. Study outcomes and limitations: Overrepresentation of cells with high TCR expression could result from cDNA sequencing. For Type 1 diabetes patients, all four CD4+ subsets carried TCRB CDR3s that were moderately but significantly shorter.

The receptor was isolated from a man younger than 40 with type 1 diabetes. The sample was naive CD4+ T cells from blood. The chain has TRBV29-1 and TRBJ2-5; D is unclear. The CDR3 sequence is CSVGWGETQYF. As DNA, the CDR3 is TGCAGCGTTGGCTGGGGAGAGACCCAGTACTTC.